A selection of T cell receptor beta chains follows, all from one sample in a study of shared clonotypes between healthy human individuals. Here immunoSEQ multiplex PCR was the method, and the copy in TCRdb shows in-frame clones only, minus some. The profile shows 950,000 to 1,200,000 clones, roughly 80% of them singletons. Sequenced material: memory CD4+ T cells from PBMCs. The source is a man younger than 35 in good health. Some clones in this sample may be carry-over from other donors' samples. Both conserved end residues are part of each CDR3. D genes are given only for firm matches. Not every row has a clone size; where given, it reads once, few, many or a size class.

abundance	j_gene	d_gene	v_gene	CDR3aa	CDR3nt
.	TRBJ2-1	.	TRBV4-2	CASSQGEEYNEQFF	TGTGCCAGCAGCCAAGGGGAGGAATACAATGAGCAGTTCTTC
.	TRBJ2-2	TRBD1	TRBV10-2	CASSLPGQGVAGELFF	TGCGCCAGCAGTCTCCCGGGACAGGGGGTTGCCGGGGAGCTGTTTTTT
.	TRBJ1-5	.	TRBV19	CASNWGKQPQHF	TGTGCCAGCAATTGGGGGAAGCAGCCCCAGCATTTT
.	TRBJ1-5	.	TRBV7-2	CASSYTGNQPQHF	TGTGCCAGCAGCTATACAGGGAATCAGCCCCAGCATTTT
.	TRBJ2-5	.	TRBV11-2	CASSLEARVRETQYF	TGTGCCAGCAGCTTAGAAGCTCGGGTCCGAGAGACCCAGTACTTC
.	TRBJ2-5	TRBD1	TRBV5-4	CASSLGQGGKETQYF	TGTGCCAGCAGCTTGGGACAGGGGGGGAAAGAGACCCAGTACTTC
.	TRBJ1-4	.	TRBV5-1	CASSLSQGNNEKLFF	TGCGCCAGCAGCTTGAGTCAGGGCAATAATGAAAAACTGTTTTTT
.	TRBJ2-7	TRBD1	TRBV29-1	CSVGQGEYEQYF	TGCAGCGTTGGACAGGGGGAATACGAGCAGTACTTC
.	TRBJ2-1	.	TRBV11-2	CASSFRGVGTYNEQFF	TGTGCCAGCAGCTTTAGGGGTGTAGGGACCTACAATGAGCAGTTCTTC
.	TRBJ2-7	.	TRBV28	CASRSQELGTYEQYF	TGTGCCAGCAGATCCCAGGAGTTGGGGACCTACGAGCAGTACTTC
.	TRBJ2-1	.	TRBV9	CASSVDPWTSPFF	TGTGCCAGCAGCGTAGACCCTTGGACTTCCCCGTTCTTC
.	TRBJ1-4	TRBD1	TRBV2	CATTGDQEKLFF	TGTGCCACGACAGGGGATCAGGAAAAACTGTTTTTT
.	TRBJ1-2	TRBD1	TRBV28	CASSPGQGNYGYTF	TGTGCCAGCAGTCCGGGACAGGGAAACTATGGCTACACCTTC
few	TRBJ1-1	.	TRBV11-2	CASSTPRGPEAFF	TGTGCCAGCAGCACGCCGCGAGGGCCTGAAGCTTTCTTT
once	TRBJ2-5	.	TRBV11-2	CASSRLLNQETQYF	TGTGCCAGCAGCCGTCTACTTAACCAAGAGACCCAGTACTTC
.	TRBJ2-3	.	TRBV5-1	CASSLTTSSTDTQYF	TGCGCCAGCAGCTTGACCACTTCTAGCACAGATACGCAGTATTTT
.	TRBJ2-4	.	TRBV6-1	CASSTRQDAKNIQYF	TGTGCCAGCAGTACCCGGCAGGATGCCAAAAACATTCAGTACTTC
once	TRBJ1-2	.	TRBV4-2	CASSQEQASYGYTF	TGTGCCAGCAGCCAAGAACAGGCGAGCTATGGCTACACCTTC
few	TRBJ1-2	TRBD1	TRBV25-1	CASRAGGRYGYTF	TGTGCCAGCAGGGCAGGGGGCCGCTATGGCTACACCTTC
.	TRBJ2-7	.	TRBV7-9	CASSLGDPYEQYF	TGTGCCAGCAGCTTGGGCGACCCCTACGAGCAGTACTTC
.	TRBJ2-2	.	TRBV18	CASSTGQWDTGELFF	TGTGCCAGCTCCACGGGACAATGGGACACCGGGGAGCTGTTTTTT
few	TRBJ1-2	.	TRBV29-1	CSNVQRVGYTF	TGCAGCAACGTGCAACGGGTTGGCTACACCTTC
once	TRBJ2-2	TRBD1	TRBV28	CASRATGAPNTGELFF	TGTGCCAGCAGGGCGACAGGGGCCCCGAACACCGGGGAGCTGTTTTTT
.	TRBJ1-1	TRBD1	TRBV14	CASSQDFGTGLREAFF	TGTGCCAGCAGCCAAGATTTTGGGACAGGGCTCCGTGAAGCTTTCTTT
few	TRBJ2-3	TRBD1	TRBV4-3	CASSLPTGGLSSSDTDTQYF	TGCGCCAGCAGCCTACCAACAGGGGGCCTTTCTTCCTCCGACACAGATACGCAGTATTTT
once	TRBJ1-1	TRBD1	TRBV19	CASMGGTGVLENTEAFF	TGTGCCAGTATGGGGGGGACAGGGGTGCTAGAAAACACTGAAGCTTTCTTT
.	TRBJ2-4	.	TRBV7-9	CASSLKASSQNIQYF	TGTGCCAGCAGCTTAAAGGCTAGCTCTCAAAACATTCAGTACTTC